The source of this T cell receptor (beta chain) is a study of blood T cell repertoires in COVID-19. Study in general: From the United States, Italy and Spain came samples of acute and convalescent COVID-19. Nucleic acid was either cDNA or gDNA, and it came from T cells, B-cell-depleted T cells, or PBMCs.

Authors' analysis steps: Cell counts per sample came from amplifying reference gene primers. Clones were sequenced by immunoSEQ multiplex PCR, and TCRdb holds only the in-frame ones, with some missing. The DNA was the basis for D and trimming; V, J and clone size are from that table. This sample has approximately 63,000 clones, with about nine tenths found just once. This clone was recorded only once. Germline CDR1 is LNHNV and CDR2 is YYDKDF (reference sequence). V lost 1 base and J 4 bases, leaving 19 bases between the germline ends. The CDR3 has 17 amino acids. What was sequenced was peripheral blood. The gene calls are TRBV15 and TRBJ1-2; unclear D gene. The clonotype comes from an elderly woman with acute or convalescent COVID-19. The CDR3 coding sequence is TGTGCCACCAGCAGAGCCCAGTACTCCGAGGGTGGCTATGGCTACACCTTC. Translated: CATSRAQYSEGGYGYTF.